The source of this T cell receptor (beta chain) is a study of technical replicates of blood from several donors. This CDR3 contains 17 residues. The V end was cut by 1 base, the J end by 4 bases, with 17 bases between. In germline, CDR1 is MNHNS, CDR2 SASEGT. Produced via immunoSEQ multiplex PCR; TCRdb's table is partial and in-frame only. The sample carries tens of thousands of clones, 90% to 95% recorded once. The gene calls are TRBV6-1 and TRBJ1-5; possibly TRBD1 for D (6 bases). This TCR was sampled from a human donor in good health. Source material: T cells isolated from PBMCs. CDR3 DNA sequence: TGTGCCAGCAGTGAAGGGACACGGACAGTCTTTAATCAGCCCCAGCATTTT. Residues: CASSEGTRTVFNQPQHF.